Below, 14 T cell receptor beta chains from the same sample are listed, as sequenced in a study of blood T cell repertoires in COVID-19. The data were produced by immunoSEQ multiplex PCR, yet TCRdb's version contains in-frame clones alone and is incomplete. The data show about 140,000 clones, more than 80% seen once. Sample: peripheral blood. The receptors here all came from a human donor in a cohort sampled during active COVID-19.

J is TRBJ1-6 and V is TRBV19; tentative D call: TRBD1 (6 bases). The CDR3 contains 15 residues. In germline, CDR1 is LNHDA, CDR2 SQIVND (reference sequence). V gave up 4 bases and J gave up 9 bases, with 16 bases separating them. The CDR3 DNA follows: TGTGCCAGTAGTACTACTACAGGGCCCCTTTCACCCCTCCACTTT. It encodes CASSTTTGPLSPLHF.

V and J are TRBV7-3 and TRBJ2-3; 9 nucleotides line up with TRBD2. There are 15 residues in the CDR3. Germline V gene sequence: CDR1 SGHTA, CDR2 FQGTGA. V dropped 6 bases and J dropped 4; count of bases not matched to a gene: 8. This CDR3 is CASSHSGSDPDTQYF. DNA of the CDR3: TGTGCCAGCAGTCATAGCGGGAGTGACCCAGATACGCAGTATTTT.

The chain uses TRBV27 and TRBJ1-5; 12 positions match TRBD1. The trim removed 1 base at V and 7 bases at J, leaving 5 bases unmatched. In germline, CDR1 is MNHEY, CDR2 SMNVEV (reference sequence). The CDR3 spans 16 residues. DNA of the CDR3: TGTGCCAGCAGTTTATGGGGGACAGGGGGCAGCCAGCCCCAGCATTTT. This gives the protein CASSLWGTGGSQPQHF.

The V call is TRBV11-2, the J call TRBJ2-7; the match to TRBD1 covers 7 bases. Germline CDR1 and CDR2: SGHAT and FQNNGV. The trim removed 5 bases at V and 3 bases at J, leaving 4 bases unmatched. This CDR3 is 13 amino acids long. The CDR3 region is CASSPDRNYEQYF. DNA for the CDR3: TGTGCCAGCAGCCCGGACAGGAACTACGAGCAGTACTTC.

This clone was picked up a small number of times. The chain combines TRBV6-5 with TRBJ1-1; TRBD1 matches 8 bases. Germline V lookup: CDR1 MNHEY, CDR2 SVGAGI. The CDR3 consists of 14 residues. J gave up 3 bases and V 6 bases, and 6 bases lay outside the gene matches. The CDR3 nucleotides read TGTGCCAGCAGAACCCAGACAGGGGACACTGAAGCTTTCTTT. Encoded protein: CASRTQTGDTEAFF.

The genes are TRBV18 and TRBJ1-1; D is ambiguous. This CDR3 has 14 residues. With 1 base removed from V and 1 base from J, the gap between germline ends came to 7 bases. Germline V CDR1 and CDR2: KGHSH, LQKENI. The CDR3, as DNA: TGTGCCAGCTCACCACGGATAGCGAACACTGAAGCTTTCTTT. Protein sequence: CASSPRIANTEAFF.

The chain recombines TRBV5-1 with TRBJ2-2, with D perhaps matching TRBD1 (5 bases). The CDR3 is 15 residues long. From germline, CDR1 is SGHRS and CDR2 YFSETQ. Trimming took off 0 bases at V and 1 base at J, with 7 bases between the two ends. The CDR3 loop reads CASSLGRENTGELFF. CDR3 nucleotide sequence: TGCGCCAGCAGCTTGGGCAGGGAGAACACCGGGGAGCTGTTTTTT. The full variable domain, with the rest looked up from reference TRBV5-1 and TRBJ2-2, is KAGVTQTPRYLIKTRGQQVTLSCSPISGHRSVSWYQQTPGQGLQFLFEYFSETQRNKGNFPGRFSGRQFSNSRSEMNVSTLELGDSALYLCASSLGRENTGELFFGEGSRLTVL.

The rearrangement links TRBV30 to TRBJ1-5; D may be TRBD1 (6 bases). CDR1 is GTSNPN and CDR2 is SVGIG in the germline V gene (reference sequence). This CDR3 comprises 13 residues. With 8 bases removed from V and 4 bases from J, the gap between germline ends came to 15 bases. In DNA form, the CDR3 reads TGTGCCCTTGAGACAGGAGGAAATCAGCCCCAGCATTTT. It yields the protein CALETGGNQPQHF.

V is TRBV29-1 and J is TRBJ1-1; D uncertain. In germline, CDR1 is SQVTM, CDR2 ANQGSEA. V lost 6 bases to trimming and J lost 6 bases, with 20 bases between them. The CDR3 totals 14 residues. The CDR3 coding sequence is TGCAGCGTCGCTGAGGAAGCGGCGGTCCCTGAAGCTTTCTTT. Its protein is CSVAEEAAVPEAFF.

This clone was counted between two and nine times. CDR3 loop: CASSLAGGNQPQHF. Written as DNA, the CDR3 is TGCGCCAGCAGCTTGGCCGGGGGCAATCAGCCCCAGCATTTT. The chain recombines TRBV5-1 with TRBJ1-5; D uncertain. Germline V gene lookup returns CDR1 SGHRS and CDR2 YFSETQ. This CDR3 is built from 14 residues. V was cut by 0 bases and J by 2 bases, with 6 bases left in between.

CDR3 DNA: TGTGCCAGCAGCCAACCCAAGGACTATCCTTACAATGAGCAGTTCTTC. This encodes CASSQPKDYPYNEQFF. V and J are TRBV4-2 and TRBJ2-1; possible D gene TRBD2, 6 bases. Trimming cost V 2 bases and J 4 bases, with 15 bases left between them. The CDR3 is made up of 16 amino acids. The germline V gene has CDR1 LGHNA and CDR2 YNFKEQ.

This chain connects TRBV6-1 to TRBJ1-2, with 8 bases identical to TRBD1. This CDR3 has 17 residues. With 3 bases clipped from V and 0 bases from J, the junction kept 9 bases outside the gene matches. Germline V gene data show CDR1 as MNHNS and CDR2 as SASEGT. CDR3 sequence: CASSDLGRGPSNYGYTF. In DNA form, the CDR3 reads TGTGCCAGCAGTGATCTTGGCAGGGGGCCGTCTAACTATGGCTACACCTTC.

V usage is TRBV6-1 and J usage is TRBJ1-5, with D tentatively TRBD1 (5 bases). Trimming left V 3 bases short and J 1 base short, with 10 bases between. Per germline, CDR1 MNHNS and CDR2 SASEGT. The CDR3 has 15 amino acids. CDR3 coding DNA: TGTGCCAGCAGTGAGGGCAGGGCGAGCAATCAGCCCCAGCATTTT. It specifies CASSEGRASNQPQHF.

The CDR3 region is CSVVPTGANEKLFF. The CDR3 DNA reads as TGCAGCGTTGTTCCCACAGGAGCTAATGAAAAACTGTTTTTT. The chain couples TRBV29-1 to TRBJ1-4; a possible D gene is TRBD1 (5 bases). Germline CDR1 SQVTM, CDR2 ANQGSEA. CDR3 length: 14 residues. Between the trimmed V and J ends, which lost 4 bases and 3 bases, there was a span of 12 bases.